This TCR beta chain was recovered during a study of blood T cell repertoires in COVID-19 (dated by TCRdb to the early 2020s). Concerning the study at large: Samples covering the acute and convalescent phases of COVID-19 were provided by collaborators in the United States, Italy and Spain. The prospective study material was composed of cDNA or gDNA derived from T cells, B-cell-depleted T cells, or PBMCs. The dataset comprised deeply sampled blood TCRbeta repertoires from subjects exposed to, actively infected with, or recovered from COVID-19. The repertoires were made available in a free public database intended to serve as a resource for research on the immune response to SARS-CoV-2. Samples came from the ongoing ImmuneRACE study (first 160 participants) plus 1,254 subjects from 6 global collaborators. A de-identified subject ID, COVID-19 status, age in years and sex were almost always included in the sample metadata. HLA class I and class II types, where available, came from metadata supplied by the sample provider rather than from assay-based typing. The paper's findings and limits, for the study overall: Clinical and demographic metadata were provided uncurated, with the amount varying by source and participant.

The immunoSEQ Assay, a bias-controlled multiplex PCR, was used to amplify TCRbeta CDR3 regions from genomic DNA. On the study's bioinformatics: Within the assay, amplification of reference gene primers was used to estimate how many nucleated cells each sample contained. To quantify the absolute abundance of each unique TCRbeta CDR3 rearrangement, sequence reads were collapsed and filtered. For each sample, productive Simpson clonality was calculated by taking the square root of Simpson's diversity index across productive rearrangements. In TCRdb, the immuneACCESS table is reduced to in-frame sequences with V and J assigned. These tables do not hold every clone; where another copy was compared, an unresolved V gene accounts for under half, and the others remain unexplained. Clone size and the V and J calls come from that table; the DNA yielded D and trimming. Here the sample has hundreds of thousands of clones; about 90% occur a single time. The ten largest clones represent less than 9.5% of the sample.

As for this clone: Its antigen is currently not known. Base qualities were left out, and no much larger clone turns up one base away.

V and J lose 3 bases and 1 base, and a span of 5 bases separates them. Per the germline V gene, SGDLS is the CDR1 and YYNGEE is the CDR2. Counted from cysteine to phenylalanine, this CDR3 has 13 amino acids. Only CDR3 DNA remains: 39 bases, in frame from the first base. Another Seattle source contributed samples from volunteer blood donors who had recovered from COVID-19. Whole blood was collected in K2EDTA tubes by collaborating institutions according to the institutions' own protocols. For TCRbeta analysis, collaborator samples were shipped as frozen whole blood, as isolated PBMCs, or as DNA extracted from either sample type.

The chain was built from TRBV9 and TRBJ2-1; the D gene cannot be resolved reliably. Sequenced sample: peripheral blood. The TCR comes from a woman between 50 and 59 years old who had recovered from COVID-19. In nucleotides, the sequence is TGTGCCAGCAGCGGGGCTTCCTACAATGAGCAGTTCTTC. Its amino acids are CASSGASYNEQFF.